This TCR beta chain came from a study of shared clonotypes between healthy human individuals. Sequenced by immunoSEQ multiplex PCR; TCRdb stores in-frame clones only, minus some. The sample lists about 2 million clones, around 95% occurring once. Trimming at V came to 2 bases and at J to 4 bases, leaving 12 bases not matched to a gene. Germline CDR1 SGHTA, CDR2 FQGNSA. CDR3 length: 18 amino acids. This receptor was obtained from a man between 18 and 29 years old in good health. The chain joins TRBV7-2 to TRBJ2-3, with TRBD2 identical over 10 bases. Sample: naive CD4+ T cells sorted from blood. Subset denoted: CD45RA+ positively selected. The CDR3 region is CASSLSVGTSGKADTQYF. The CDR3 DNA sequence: TGTGCCAGCAGCTTATCGGTCGGAACTAGCGGGAAAGCAGATACGCAGTATTTT.